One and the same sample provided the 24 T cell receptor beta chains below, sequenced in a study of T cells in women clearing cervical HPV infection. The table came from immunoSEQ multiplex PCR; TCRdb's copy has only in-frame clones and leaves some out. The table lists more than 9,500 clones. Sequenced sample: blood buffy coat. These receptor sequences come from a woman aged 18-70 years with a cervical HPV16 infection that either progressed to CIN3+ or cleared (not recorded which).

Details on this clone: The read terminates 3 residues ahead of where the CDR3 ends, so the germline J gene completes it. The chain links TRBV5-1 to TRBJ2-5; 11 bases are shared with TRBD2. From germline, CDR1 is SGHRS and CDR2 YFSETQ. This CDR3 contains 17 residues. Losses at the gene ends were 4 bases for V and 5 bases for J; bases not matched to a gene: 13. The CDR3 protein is CASSLTYLAGGRETQYF. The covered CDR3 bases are TGCGCCAGCAGCCTAACCTATTTAGCGGGGGGGCGCGAGACC.

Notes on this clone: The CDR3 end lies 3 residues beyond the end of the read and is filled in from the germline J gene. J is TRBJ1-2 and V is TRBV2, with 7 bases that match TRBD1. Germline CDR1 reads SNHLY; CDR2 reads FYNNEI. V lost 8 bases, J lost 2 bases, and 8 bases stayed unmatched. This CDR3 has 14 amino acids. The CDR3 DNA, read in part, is TGTGCCAGCCATGAGGGGGCGAGGAACTATGGC. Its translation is CASHEGARNYG. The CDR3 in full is CASHEGARNYGYTF.

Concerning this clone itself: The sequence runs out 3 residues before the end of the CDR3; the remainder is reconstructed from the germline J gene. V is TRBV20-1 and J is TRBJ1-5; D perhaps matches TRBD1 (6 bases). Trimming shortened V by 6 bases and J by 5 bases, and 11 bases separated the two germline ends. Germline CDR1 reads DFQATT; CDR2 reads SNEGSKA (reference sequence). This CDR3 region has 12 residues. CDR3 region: CSATPGDQPQHF. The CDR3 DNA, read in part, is TGCAGTGCCACCCCAGGGGATCAGCCC.

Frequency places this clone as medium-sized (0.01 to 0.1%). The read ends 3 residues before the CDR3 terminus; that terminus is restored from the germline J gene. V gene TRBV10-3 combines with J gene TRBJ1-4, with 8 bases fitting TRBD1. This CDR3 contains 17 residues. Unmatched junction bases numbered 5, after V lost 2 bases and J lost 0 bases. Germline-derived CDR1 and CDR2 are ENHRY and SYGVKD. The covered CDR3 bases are TGTGCCATCAGTGAGACAGGGGGTATGGCAACTAATGAAAAA. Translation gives CAISETGGMATNEK. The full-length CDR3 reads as CAISETGGMATNEKLFF.

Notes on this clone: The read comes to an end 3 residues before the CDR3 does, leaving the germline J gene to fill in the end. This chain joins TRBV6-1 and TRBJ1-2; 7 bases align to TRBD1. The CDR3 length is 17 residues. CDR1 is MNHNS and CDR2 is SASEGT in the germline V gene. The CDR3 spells CASSEEGTALSYNDYTF. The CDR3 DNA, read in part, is TGTGCCAGCAGTGAAGAGGGGACAGCCCTGTCCTACAATGAC.

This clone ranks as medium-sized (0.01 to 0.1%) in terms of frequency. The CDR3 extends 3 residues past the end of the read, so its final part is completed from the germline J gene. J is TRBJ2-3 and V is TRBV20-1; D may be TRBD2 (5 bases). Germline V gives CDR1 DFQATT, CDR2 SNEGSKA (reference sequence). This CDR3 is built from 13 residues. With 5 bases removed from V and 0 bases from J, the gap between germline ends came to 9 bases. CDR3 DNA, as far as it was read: TGCAGTGCTGTGCCTAGCAGCACAGATACG. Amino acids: CSAVPSSTDT. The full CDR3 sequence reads CSAVPSSTDTQYF.

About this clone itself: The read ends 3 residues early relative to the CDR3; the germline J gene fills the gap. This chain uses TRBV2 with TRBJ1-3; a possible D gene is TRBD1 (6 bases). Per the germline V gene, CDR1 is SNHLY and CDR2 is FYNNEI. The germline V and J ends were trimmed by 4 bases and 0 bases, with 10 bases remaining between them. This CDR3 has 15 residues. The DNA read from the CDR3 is TGTGCCAGCAGTGTTAGACAGGCCTCTGGAAACACC. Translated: CASSVRQASGNT. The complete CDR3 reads CASSVRQASGNTIYF. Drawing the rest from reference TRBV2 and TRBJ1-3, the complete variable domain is EPEVTQTPSHQVTQMGQEVILRCVPISNHLYFYWYRQILGQKVEFLVSFYNNEISEKSEIFDDQFSVERPDGSNFTLKIRSTKLEDSAMYFCASSVRQASGNTIYFGEGSWLTVV.

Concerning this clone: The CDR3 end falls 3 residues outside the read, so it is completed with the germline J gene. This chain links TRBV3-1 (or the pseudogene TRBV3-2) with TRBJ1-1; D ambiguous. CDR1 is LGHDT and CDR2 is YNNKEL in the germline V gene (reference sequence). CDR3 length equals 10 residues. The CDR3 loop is CASSETIAFF. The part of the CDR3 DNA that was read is TGTGCCAGCAGCGAAACTATA.

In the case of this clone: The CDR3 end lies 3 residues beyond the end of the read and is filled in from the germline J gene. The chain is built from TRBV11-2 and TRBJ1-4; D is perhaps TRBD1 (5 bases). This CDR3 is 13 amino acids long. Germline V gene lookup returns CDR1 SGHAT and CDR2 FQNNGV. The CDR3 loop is CASSIAGANVLFF. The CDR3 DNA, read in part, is TGTGCCAGCAGTATAGCTGGGGCCAACGTA.

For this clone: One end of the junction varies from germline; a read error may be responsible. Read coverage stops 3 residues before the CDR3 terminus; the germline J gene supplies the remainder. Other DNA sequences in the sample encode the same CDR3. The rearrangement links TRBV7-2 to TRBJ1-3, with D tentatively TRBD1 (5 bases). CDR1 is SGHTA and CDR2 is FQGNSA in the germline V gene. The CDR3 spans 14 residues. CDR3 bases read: TGTGCCAGCAGCTTACAGGGATCGGGAAACACT. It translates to CASSLQGSGNT. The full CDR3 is CASSLQGSGNTIYF.

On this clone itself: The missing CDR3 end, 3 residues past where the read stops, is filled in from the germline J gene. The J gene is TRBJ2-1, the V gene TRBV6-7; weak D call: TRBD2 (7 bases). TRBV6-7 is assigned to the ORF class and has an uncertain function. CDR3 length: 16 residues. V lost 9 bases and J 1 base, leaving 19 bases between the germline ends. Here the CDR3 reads CASLEVRGASYNEQFF. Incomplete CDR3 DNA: TGTGCCAGTCTCGAGGTCCGGGGGGCGTCCTACAATGAG.

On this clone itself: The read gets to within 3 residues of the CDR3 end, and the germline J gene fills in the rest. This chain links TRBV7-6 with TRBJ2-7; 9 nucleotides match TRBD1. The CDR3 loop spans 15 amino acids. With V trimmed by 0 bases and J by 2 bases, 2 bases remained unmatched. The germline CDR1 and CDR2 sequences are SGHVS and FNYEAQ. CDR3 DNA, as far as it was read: TGTGCCAGCAGCTTAGCGAGGACAGGGGCCTACGAG. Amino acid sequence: CASSLARTGAYE. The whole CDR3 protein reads CASSLARTGAYEQYF.

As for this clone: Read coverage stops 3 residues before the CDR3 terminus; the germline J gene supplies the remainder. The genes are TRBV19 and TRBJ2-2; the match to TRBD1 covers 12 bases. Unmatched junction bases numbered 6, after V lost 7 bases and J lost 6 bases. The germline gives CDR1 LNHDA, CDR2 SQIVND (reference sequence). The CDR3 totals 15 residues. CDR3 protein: CASTPGQGAAGELFF. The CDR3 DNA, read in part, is TGTGCCAGTACACCGGGACAGGGGGCCGCCGGGGAG. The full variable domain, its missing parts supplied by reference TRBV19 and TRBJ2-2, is DGGITQSPKYLFRKEGQNVTLSCEQNLNHDAMYWYRQDPGQGLRLIYYSQIVNDFQKGDIAEGYSVSREKKESFPLTVTSAQKNPTAFYLCASTPGQGAAGELFFGEGSRLTVL.

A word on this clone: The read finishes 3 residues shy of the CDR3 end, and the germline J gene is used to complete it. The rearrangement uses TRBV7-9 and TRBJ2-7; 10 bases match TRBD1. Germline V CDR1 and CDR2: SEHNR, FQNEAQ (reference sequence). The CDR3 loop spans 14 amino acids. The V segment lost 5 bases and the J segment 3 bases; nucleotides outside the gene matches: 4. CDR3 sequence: CASSPDRGYYEQYF. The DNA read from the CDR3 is TGTGCCAGCAGCCCGGACAGGGGGTACTACGAG.

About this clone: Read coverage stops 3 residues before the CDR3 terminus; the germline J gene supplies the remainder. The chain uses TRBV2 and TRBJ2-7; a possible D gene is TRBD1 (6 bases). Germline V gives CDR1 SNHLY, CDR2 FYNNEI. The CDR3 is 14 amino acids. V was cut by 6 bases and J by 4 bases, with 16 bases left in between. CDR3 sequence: CASRITTGPYEQYF. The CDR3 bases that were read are TGTGCCAGCAGAATTACGACAGGACCGTACGAG.

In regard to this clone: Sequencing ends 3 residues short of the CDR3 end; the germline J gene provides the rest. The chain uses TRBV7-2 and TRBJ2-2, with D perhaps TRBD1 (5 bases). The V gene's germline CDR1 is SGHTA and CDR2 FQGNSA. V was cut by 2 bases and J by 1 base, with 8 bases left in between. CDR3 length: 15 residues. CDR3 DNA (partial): TGTGCCAGCAGCTTAAGGGGTGGGAACACCGGGGAG. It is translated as CASSLRGGNTGE. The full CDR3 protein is CASSLRGGNTGELFF.

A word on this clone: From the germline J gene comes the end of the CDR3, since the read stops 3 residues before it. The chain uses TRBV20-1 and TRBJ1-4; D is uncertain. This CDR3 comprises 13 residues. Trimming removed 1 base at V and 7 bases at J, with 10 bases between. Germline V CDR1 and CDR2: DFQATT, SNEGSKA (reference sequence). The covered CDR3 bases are TGCAGTGCTAGAGGGAGTCGGGGTGAAAAA. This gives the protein CSARGSRGEK. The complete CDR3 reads CSARGSRGEKLFF.

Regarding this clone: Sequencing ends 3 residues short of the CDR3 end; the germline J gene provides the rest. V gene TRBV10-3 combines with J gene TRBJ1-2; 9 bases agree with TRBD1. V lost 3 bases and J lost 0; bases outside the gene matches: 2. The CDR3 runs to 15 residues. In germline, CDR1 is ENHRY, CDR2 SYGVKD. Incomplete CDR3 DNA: TGTGCCATCAGTGAAGGGACAGGGTCTAACTATGGC. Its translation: CAISEGTGSNYG. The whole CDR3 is CAISEGTGSNYGYTF.

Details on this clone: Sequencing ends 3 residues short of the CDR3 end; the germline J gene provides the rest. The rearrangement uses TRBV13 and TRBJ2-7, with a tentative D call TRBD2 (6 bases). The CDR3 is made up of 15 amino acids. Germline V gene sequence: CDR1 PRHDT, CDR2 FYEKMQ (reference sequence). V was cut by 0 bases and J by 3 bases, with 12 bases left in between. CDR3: CASSLGGTPDYEQYF. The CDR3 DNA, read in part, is TGTGCCAGCAGCTTAGGCGGGACTCCCGACTACGAG.

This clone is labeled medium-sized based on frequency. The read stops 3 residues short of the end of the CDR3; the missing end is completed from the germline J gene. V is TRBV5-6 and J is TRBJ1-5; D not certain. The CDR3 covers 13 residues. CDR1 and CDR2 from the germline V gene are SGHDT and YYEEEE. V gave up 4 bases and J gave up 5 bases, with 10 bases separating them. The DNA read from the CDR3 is TGTGCCAGCAGCGCGGGCGAGTATCAGCCC. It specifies CASSAGEYQP. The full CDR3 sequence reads CASSAGEYQPQHF.

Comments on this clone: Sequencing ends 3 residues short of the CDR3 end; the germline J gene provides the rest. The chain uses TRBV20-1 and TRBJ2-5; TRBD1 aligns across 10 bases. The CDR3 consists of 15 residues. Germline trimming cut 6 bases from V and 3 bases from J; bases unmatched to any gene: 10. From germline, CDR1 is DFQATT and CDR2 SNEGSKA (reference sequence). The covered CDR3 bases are TGCAGTGCCCTTGGATCTGGGACAGGGGAAGAGACC. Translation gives CSALGSGTGEET. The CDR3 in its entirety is CSALGSGTGEETQYF.

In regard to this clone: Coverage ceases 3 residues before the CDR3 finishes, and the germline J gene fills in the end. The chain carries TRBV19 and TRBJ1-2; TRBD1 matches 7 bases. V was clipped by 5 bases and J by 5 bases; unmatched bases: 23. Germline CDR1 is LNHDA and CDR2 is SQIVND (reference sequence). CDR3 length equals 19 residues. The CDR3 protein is CASSPAGTDFRTSLYGYTF. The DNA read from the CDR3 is TGTGCCAGTAGTCCCGCCGGGACAGACTTCCGTACAAGTTTATATGGC.

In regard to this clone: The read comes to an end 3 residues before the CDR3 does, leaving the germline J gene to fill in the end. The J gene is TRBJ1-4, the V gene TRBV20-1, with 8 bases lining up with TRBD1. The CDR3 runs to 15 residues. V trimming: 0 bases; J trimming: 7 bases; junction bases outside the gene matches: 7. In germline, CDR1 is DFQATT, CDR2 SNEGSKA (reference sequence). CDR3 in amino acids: CSARDPTGAGEKLFF. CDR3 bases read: TGCAGTGCTAGAGACCCGACAGGGGCAGGTGAAAAA.

The DNA read from the CDR3 is TGCGCCAGCAGTCGGCGGCAGGGGGGTTACACAGATACG. It codes for CASSRRQGGYTDT. The CDR3 in its entirety is CASSRRQGGYTDTQYF. The chain joins TRBV23-1 to TRBJ2-3; possible D gene TRBD1, 7 bases. The read is 3 residues too short to cover the CDR3 end, so that end is filled in from the germline J gene. TRBV23-1 is sorted into the ORF group, with uncertain function. This CDR3 is 16 amino acids long. Trimming stripped 4 bases from V and 2 bases from J, with 16 bases between.